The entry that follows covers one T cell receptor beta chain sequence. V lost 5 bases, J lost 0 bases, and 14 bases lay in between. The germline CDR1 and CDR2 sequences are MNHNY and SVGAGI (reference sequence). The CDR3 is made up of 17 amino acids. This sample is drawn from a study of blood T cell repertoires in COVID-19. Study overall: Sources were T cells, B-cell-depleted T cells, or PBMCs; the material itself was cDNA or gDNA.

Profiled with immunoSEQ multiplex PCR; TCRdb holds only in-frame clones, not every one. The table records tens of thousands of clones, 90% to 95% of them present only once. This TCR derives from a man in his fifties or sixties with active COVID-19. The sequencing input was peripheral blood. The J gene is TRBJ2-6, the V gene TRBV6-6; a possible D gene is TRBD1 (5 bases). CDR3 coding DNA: TGTGCCAGCAGTCTTGACAGCGTACCCTCTGGGGCCAACGTCCTGACTTTC. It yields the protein CASSLDSVPSGANVLTF.